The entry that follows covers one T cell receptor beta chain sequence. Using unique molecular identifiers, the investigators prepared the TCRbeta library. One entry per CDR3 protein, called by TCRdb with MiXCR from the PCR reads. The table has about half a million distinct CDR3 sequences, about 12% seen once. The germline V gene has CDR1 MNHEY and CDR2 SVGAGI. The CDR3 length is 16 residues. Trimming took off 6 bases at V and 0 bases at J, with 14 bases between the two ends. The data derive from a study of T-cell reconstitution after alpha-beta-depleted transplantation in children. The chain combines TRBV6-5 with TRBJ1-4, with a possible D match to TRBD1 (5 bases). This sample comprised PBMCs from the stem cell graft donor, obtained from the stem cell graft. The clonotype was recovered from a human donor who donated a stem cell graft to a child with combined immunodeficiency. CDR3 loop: CASRFSTAATNEKLFF. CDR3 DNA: TGTGCCAGCAGATTCTCGACAGCTGCAACTAATGAAAAACTGTTTTTT.